A selection of T cell receptor beta chains follows, all from one sample in a study of blood T cell repertoires in COVID-19. The repertoire was sequenced with immunoSEQ multiplex PCR; TCRdb's copy has only in-frame clones and lacks some. Of about 300,000 clones listed, more than 80% are singletons. The sequenced sample was peripheral blood. The receptor set was obtained from a woman aged 50 to 60 with COVID-19, enrolled during active disease. CDR3s include the opening cysteine and the closing phenylalanine or tryptophan. Each record gives: clone size, V gene, D gene, J gene, CDR3 DNA, CDR3 protein. D genes are given only for firm matches. Part of the rows lack a size; the others show once, few, many or a class for expanded clones.

abundance: -
v_gene: TRBV4-2
d_gene: -
j_gene: TRBJ1-6
CDR3nt: TGTGCCAGCAGCCAAGATACGAACAGATCGCCCCTCCACTTT
CDR3aa: CASSQDTNRSPLHF

abundance: -
v_gene: TRBV3-1/TRBV3-2
d_gene: -
j_gene: TRBJ1-1
CDR3nt: TGTGCCAGCAGCCCCCGGGGGGCCGGGAACACTGAAGCTTTCTTT
CDR3aa: CASSPRGAGNTEAFF

abundance: -
v_gene: TRBV7-2
d_gene: TRBD2
j_gene: TRBJ2-7
CDR3nt: TGTGCCAGCAGCTTTGGCGGGAGCCCCAAGCAGTACTTC
CDR3aa: CASSFGGSPKQYF

abundance: once
v_gene: TRBV13
d_gene: TRBD2
j_gene: TRBJ2-1
CDR3nt: TGTGCCAGCAGCCTCCGGACTAGCGGGAGATCCCTCAATGAGCAGTTCTTC
CDR3aa: CASSLRTSGRSLNEQFF

abundance: -
v_gene: TRBV5-1
d_gene: TRBD2
j_gene: TRBJ2-7
CDR3nt: TGCGCCAGCAGCCCGACAGCAACCGGGACTAGCGGCGAGCAGTACTTC
CDR3aa: CASSPTATGTSGEQYF

abundance: -
v_gene: TRBV18
d_gene: -
j_gene: TRBJ1-1
CDR3nt: TGTGCCAGCTCACCAGTTCGGACACGAGTATTCGGCACTGAAGCTTTCTTT
CDR3aa: CASSPVRTRVFGTEAFF

abundance: -
v_gene: TRBV28
d_gene: TRBD2
j_gene: TRBJ2-3
CDR3nt: TGTGCCAGCAGTTCCCCGGGGGGAACGCCACGAGATACGCAGTATTTT
CDR3aa: CASSSPGGTPRDTQYF

abundance: -
v_gene: TRBV19
d_gene: TRBD1
j_gene: TRBJ1-2
CDR3nt: TGTGCCAGTAGTACCGACGACAGGGTATATGGCTACACCTTC
CDR3aa: CASSTDDRVYGYTF

abundance: -
v_gene: TRBV5-4
d_gene: -
j_gene: TRBJ2-3
CDR3nt: TGTGCCAGCAGTCCAAAGCGGCTAAACACAGATACGCAGTATTTT
CDR3aa: CASSPKRLNTDTQYF

abundance: once
v_gene: TRBV7-9
d_gene: -
j_gene: TRBJ2-7
CDR3nt: TGTGCCAGCAGCTTAGGTGGGGGCGGCTCCTACGAGCAGTACTTC
CDR3aa: CASSLGGGGSYEQYF

abundance: -
v_gene: TRBV27
d_gene: -
j_gene: TRBJ1-5
CDR3nt: TGTGCCACTTCCCCGACAGGCCTAGGGAGTCAGCCCCAGCATTTT
CDR3aa: CATSPTGLGSQPQHF

abundance: -
v_gene: TRBV11-3
d_gene: TRBD1
j_gene: TRBJ2-2
CDR3nt: TGTGCCAGCAGCTTGTACAGGGGCGAGGGATACGGGGAGCTGTTTTTT
CDR3aa: CASSLYRGEGYGELFF

abundance: -
v_gene: TRBV6-2/TRBV6-3
d_gene: -
j_gene: TRBJ2-7
CDR3nt: TGTGCCAGCAGTTACTCGTTTCTAGGTCAGCCGTACGAGCAGTACTTC
CDR3aa: CASSYSFLGQPYEQYF

abundance: -
v_gene: TRBV7-2
d_gene: TRBD1
j_gene: TRBJ1-1
CDR3nt: TGTGCCAGCAGCTCAGGGACAGGGGAAGAAGCTTTCTTT
CDR3aa: CASSSGTGEEAFF

abundance: few
v_gene: TRBV20-1
d_gene: -
j_gene: TRBJ1-1
CDR3nt: TGCAGTGCTAGTGGATCGGGGTGGCGTGGGAAGAACACTGAAGCTTTCTTT
CDR3aa: CSASGSGWRGKNTEAFF

abundance: -
v_gene: TRBV5-1
d_gene: TRBD2
j_gene: TRBJ2-1
CDR3nt: TGCGCCAGCAGCTTCCTGACTAGCGAAGGCAATGAGCAGTTCTTC
CDR3aa: CASSFLTSEGNEQFF

abundance: -
v_gene: TRBV5-1
d_gene: TRBD2
j_gene: TRBJ2-2
CDR3nt: TGCGCCAGCAGCGTGGGACTAGCGGGAGGGCCTGGCACCGGGGAGCTGTTTTTT
CDR3aa: CASSVGLAGGPGTGELFF

abundance: -
v_gene: TRBV5-1
d_gene: -
j_gene: TRBJ1-1
CDR3nt: TGCGCCAGCAGCTCTGAGACAGGCCCACACACTGAAGCTTTCTTT
CDR3aa: CASSSETGPHTEAFF

abundance: -
v_gene: TRBV19
d_gene: -
j_gene: TRBJ2-7
CDR3nt: TGTGCCAGTAGTTATAGGCGGGACTCCTACGAGCAGTACTTC
CDR3aa: CASSYRRDSYEQYF

abundance: -
v_gene: TRBV4-1
d_gene: TRBD1
j_gene: TRBJ2-5
CDR3nt: TGCGCCAGCAGCCAACTTCAGGGGGCAGAGACCCAGTACTTC
CDR3aa: CASSQLQGAETQYF

abundance: -
v_gene: TRBV2
d_gene: TRBD2
j_gene: TRBJ2-7
CDR3nt: TGTGCCAGCAGGGGACTAGCGGTGTCCTACGAGCAGTACTTC
CDR3aa: CASRGLAVSYEQYF

abundance: -
v_gene: TRBV11-3
d_gene: TRBD2
j_gene: TRBJ2-5
CDR3nt: TGTGCCAGCAGCTTAGGACTAGCGGGACCCCAACGAACCCAGTACTTC
CDR3aa: CASSLGLAGPQRTQYF

abundance: once
v_gene: TRBV29-1
d_gene: TRBD1
j_gene: TRBJ2-7
CDR3nt: TGCAGCGTTCGATTAGACCCACACAGGGGGCCCTACCCCTCCGGGAGCAGGCGGTACGAGCAGTACTTC
CDR3aa: CSVRLDPHRGPYPSGSRRYEQYF

abundance: -
v_gene: TRBV14
d_gene: TRBD1
j_gene: TRBJ1-1
CDR3nt: TGTGCCAGCAGCCAAGATATAGGACAGGGTGAAGCTTTCTTT
CDR3aa: CASSQDIGQGEAFF

abundance: -
v_gene: TRBV5-4
d_gene: -
j_gene: TRBJ1-1
CDR3nt: TGTGCCAGCAGCTTGCCTCATCTAAATCCAGGGACTGAAGCTTTCTTT
CDR3aa: CASSLPHLNPGTEAFF

abundance: -
v_gene: TRBV11-2
d_gene: -
j_gene: TRBJ1-6
CDR3nt: TGTGCCAGCAGGAAAACCTCGGGGGTAGCAAATTCACCCCTCCACTTT
CDR3aa: CASRKTSGVANSPLHF

abundance: once
v_gene: TRBV4-1
d_gene: TRBD1
j_gene: TRBJ1-4
CDR3nt: TGCGCCAGCAGCCAAGGACAGGGCGGAGGCGAAAAACTGTTTTTT
CDR3aa: CASSQGQGGGEKLFF

abundance: once
v_gene: TRBV7-8
d_gene: TRBD1
j_gene: TRBJ1-4
CDR3nt: TGTGCCAGCAGCCACGGACAGGGAAAAACAACTAATGAAAAACTGTTTTTT
CDR3aa: CASSHGQGKTTNEKLFF

abundance: -
v_gene: TRBV2
d_gene: TRBD2
j_gene: TRBJ2-1
CDR3nt: TGTGCCAGCAGTGTGACTAGCGGGCTCGATGAGCAGTTCTTC
CDR3aa: CASSVTSGLDEQFF

abundance: -
v_gene: TRBV3-1/TRBV3-2
d_gene: -
j_gene: TRBJ2-7
CDR3nt: TGTGCCAGCAGCCAAGATTTCAAACAGGGTGTCCACGAGCAGTACTTC
CDR3aa: CASSQDFKQGVHEQYF

abundance: -
v_gene: TRBV5-6
d_gene: -
j_gene: TRBJ2-5
CDR3nt: TGTGCCAGCAGCGAAGAGGGGGAGGGCTCCCTGTACCAAGAGACCCAGTACTTC
CDR3aa: CASSEEGEGSLYQETQYF